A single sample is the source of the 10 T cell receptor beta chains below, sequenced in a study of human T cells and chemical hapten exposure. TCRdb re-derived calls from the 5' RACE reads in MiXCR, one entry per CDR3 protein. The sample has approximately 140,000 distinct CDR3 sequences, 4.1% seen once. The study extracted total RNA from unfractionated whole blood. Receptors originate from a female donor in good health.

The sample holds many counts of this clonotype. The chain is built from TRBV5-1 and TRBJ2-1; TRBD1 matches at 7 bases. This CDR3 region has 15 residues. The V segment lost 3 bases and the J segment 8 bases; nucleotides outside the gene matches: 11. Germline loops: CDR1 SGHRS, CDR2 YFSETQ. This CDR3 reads CASSSSPDRVDEQFF. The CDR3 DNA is TGCGCCAGCAGCTCTAGTCCAGACAGGGTCGATGAGCAGTTCTTC.

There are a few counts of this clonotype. CDR3 coding DNA: TGTGCCAGCTCACCACCTTCGACGGGACGGGAAACTGAAGCTTTCTTT. Translating it yields CASSPPSTGRETEAFF. The rearrangement links TRBV18 to TRBJ1-1, with D possibly being TRBD1 (5 bases). Trimming took off 0 bases at V and 5 bases at J, with 16 bases between the two ends. The CDR3 contains 16 residues. Germline values: CDR1 KGHSH, CDR2 LQKENI.

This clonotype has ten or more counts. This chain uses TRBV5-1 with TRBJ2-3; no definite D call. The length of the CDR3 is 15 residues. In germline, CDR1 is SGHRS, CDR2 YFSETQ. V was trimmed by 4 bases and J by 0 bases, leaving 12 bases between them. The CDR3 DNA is TGCGCCAGCAGCCTCACCTCTACAAGCACAGATACGCAGTATTTT. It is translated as CASSLTSTSTDTQYF. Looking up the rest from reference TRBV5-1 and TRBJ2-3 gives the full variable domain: KAGVTQTPRYLIKTRGQQVTLSCSPISGHRSVSWYQQTPGQGLQFLFEYFSETQRNKGNFPGRFSGRQFSNSRSEMNVSTLELGDSALYLCASSLTSTSTDTQYFGPGTRLTVL.

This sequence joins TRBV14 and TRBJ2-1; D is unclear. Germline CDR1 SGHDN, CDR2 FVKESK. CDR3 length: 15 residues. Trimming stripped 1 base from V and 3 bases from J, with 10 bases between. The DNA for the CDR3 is TGTGCCAGCAGCCAAGGACTCCCGATCTACAATGAGCAGTTCTTC. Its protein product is CASSQGLPIYNEQFF.

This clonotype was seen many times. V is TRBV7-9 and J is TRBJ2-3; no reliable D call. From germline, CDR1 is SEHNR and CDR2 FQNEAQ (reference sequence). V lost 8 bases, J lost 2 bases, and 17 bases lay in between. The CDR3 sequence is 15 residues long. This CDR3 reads CASGRTDAPTDTQYF. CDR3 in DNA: TGTGCCAGCGGTCGGACCGACGCTCCCACAGATACGCAGTATTTT.

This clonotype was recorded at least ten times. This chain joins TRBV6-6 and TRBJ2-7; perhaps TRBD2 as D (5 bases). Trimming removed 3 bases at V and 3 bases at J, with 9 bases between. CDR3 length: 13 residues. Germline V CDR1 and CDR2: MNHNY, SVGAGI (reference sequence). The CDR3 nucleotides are TGTGCCAGCAGTTATGACGGGGTCTACGAGCAGTACTTC. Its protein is CASSYDGVYEQYF.

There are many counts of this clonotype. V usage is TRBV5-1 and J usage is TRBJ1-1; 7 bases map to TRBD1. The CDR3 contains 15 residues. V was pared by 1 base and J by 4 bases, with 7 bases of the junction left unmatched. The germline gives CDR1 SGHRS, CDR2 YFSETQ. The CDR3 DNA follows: TGCGCCAGCAGCTTGTCCACAGGGGCCATCACTGAAGCTTTCTTT. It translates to CASSLSTGAITEAFF.

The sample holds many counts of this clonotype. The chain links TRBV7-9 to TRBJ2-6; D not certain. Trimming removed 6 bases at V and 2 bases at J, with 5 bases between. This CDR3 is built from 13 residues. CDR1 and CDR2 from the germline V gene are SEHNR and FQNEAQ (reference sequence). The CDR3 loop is CASRLTGANVLTF. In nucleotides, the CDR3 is TGTGCCAGCAGACTGACTGGGGCCAACGTCCTGACTTTC.

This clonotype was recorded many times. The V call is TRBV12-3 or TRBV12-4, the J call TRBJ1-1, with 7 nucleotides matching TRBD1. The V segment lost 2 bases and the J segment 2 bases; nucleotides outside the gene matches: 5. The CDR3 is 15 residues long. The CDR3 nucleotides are TGTGCCAGCAGTTTATTGTCAGGGGGAAACACTGAAGCTTTCTTT. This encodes CASSLLSGGNTEAFF.

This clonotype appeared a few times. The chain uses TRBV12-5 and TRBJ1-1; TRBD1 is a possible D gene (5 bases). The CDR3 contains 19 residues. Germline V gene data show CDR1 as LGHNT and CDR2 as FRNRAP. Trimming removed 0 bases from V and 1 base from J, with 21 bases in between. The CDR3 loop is CASGLVLRGVSGGNTEAFF. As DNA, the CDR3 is TGTGCTAGTGGTTTGGTATTGCGAGGGGTGAGCGGGGGGAACACTGAAGCTTTCTTT.